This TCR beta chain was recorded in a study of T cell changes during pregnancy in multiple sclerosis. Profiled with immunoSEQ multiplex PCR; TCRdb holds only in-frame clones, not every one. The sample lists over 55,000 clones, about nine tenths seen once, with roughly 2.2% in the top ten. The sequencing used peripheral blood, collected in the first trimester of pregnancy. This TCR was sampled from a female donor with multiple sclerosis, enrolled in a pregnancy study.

CDR3 bases: TGTGCCAGCAGCTCCCGACTGAACAATGAGCAGTTCTTC. Amino acids: CASSSRLNNEQFF. The chain joins TRBV7-2 to TRBJ2-1; D is ambiguous. Trimming stripped 4 bases from V and 5 bases from J, with 9 bases between. CDR3 length: 13 amino acids. The germline V gene encodes CDR1 SGHTA and CDR2 FQGNSA.